Sequencing of this T cell receptor beta chain was carried out in a study of blood T cell repertoires in COVID-19. The protocol was immunoSEQ multiplex PCR, while the TCRdb copy is restricted to in-frame clones and leaves out a portion. The table lists approximately 70,000 clones, approximately 70% of them singletons. The CDR3 extends over 12 amino acids. The germline V gene has CDR1 MNHEY and CDR2 SMNVEV (reference sequence). V shed 5 bases and J 10 bases; nucleotides not matched to a gene: 2. Cohort placement rested on clinical history that participants reported themselves. Sequenced: PBMCs or T cells enriched from blood (not recorded which). The V call is TRBV27, the J call TRBJ1-6, with 7 bases fitting TRBD1. The receptor's source is a woman aged 60-75 years who had been exposed to COVID-19. CDR3 DNA sequence: TGTGCCAGCAGTACAGGGGCCTCACCCCTCCACTTT. Amino acids: CASSTGASPLHF.